This T cell receptor beta chain appears in the sequencing data of a study of blood T cells in healthy people across ages (dated by TCRdb to between 2015 and 2017). For the wider study: In model experiments, template switching captured about one uniquely barcoded TCR beta cDNA molecule for every two T cells. To track age-related changes in TCR beta repertoire diversity, the study relied on deep sequencing normalized with unique cDNA molecular identifiers. Donors were grouped into four age groups: young (average roughly 17 years), middle-aged (approximately 41), aged (about 60) and long-lived (approximately 81). Donors of different ages were randomly distributed across sequencing lanes to avoid experimental bias. Using the same blood draw, the study looked at two additional independent replicas of 1 million unique cDNA reads for two donors, one aged 18 to 30 and the other aged 80 or older.

Inclusive of the bounding cysteine and phenylalanine, the CDR3 is 11 residues long. This entry keeps only the CDR3 DNA: 33 bases, framed from base 1. The junction shows trimming of 6 bases on V and 10 bases on J, and the gene matches do not reach 7 bases of it. The germline V gene specifies SQVTM as CDR1 and ANQGSEA as CDR2. Systemically healthy Caucasian individuals from Russia, 39 in total and aged about 6 to 95 years, were included as donors. Roughly 10 milliliters of peripheral blood were collected from each donor into EDTA-treated Vacutainer tubes. PBMCs were isolated by Ficoll-Paque density-gradient centrifugation, with at least 6 million obtained per sample. Trizol reagent was used to extract total RNA from the PBMCs, yielding at least 6 micrograms per sample. For every donor, flow cytometry on a PBMC aliquot measured the percentage of naive CD45RAhigh/CD27high T cells. Summary of the overall study and its limitations: Donor CMV infection status was unknown, potentially confounding age-related changes in expanded clonotypes. Compared with the aged group, more naive CD4+ T cells, fewer expanded clones and increased TCR diversity were shown by the long-lived group, suggesting age selection. The percentage of naive T cells measured by flow cytometry correlated strongly with observed TCR beta diversity. As age increased, observed TCR beta diversity per million T cells dropped in a roughly linear way, and a significant reduction was already evident by age about 40. Estimates of total diversity based on one million sequenced T cells were considered lower bounds and underestimates. Bulk unsorted PBMC profiling prevented conclusive comparison of naive and antigen-experienced compartments.

Library preparation used 5' RACE. A second PCR of about 6 to 11 cycles was performed with a sample-barcoded 5' primer and a J-beta primer mix. A unique molecular identifier was introduced onto each TCR beta cDNA molecule by a template-switch 5' adaptor carrying 12 random nucleotides. At least 3 million CDR3-containing paired-end reads were obtained from each sample. All of the RNA was converted into first-strand cDNA using the Mint cDNA synthesis kit, with a TRBC-specific oligonucleotide serving as the primer. Following uracil-DNA glycosylase treatment, all cDNA underwent a first 18-cycle PCR with the universal primers M1SS and BC2_uni_R. Per the source publication's procedure: For normalization, 1 million high-quality reads, each with a distinct molecular identifier, were randomly selected from each sample. Reads sharing molecular identifiers were discarded rather than binned into consensus sequences. CDR3 identification, clonotype clustering and error correction used MiTCR with a Q25 quality threshold and the strictest error-elimination algorithm. A nonparametric unseen species model with Euler transformation was used to estimate a lower bound on total TCR beta diversity. The public reads were reanalyzed by TCRdb: fastp trimming at Q25, MiXCR alignment, in-frame beta chains only. Rows are unified per CDR3 protein, each entry keeping the most common DNA and genes. What appears here as the V and J calls and clone size reflects TCRdb's work, not the paper's. This sample gives some 1.8 million distinct CDR3 sequences in total; 30% to 40% of them show up just once. The ten top clones hold 23% of the sample.

Of note for this clonotype: It has no known antigen specificity. Base qualities are missing; no much larger clone stands one base away.

This clonotype was sampled from a human donor in good health. Sequencing used blood. The receptor chain draws on TRBV29-1 and TRBJ2-7, and 9 junctional nucleotides match TRBD1. This receptor has the CDR3 CSVRTGDSQYF. At the DNA level, the sequence is TGCAGCGTCCGGACAGGGGACTCCCAGTACTTC.